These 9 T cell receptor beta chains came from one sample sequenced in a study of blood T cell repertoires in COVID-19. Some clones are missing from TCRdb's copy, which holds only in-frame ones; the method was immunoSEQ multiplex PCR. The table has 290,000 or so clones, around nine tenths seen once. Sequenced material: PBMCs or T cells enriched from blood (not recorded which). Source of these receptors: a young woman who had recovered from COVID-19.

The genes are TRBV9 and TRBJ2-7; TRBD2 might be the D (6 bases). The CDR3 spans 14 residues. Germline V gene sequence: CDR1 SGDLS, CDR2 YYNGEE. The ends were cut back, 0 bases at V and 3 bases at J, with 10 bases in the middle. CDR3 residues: CASSVEQDYYEQYF. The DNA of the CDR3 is TGTGCCAGCAGCGTAGAGCAGGACTACTACGAGCAGTACTTC.

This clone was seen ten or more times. CDR3 residues: CASSLGLAGADTQYF. In DNA, the CDR3 is TGCGCCAGCAGCTTGGGACTAGCGGGAGCAGATACGCAGTATTTT. The chain is built from TRBV5-1 and TRBJ2-3; TRBD2 aligns across 12 bases. In germline, CDR1 is SGHRS, CDR2 YFSETQ. The CDR3 has 15 amino acids. Trimming cost V 0 bases and J 4 bases; bases outside gene matches: 0.

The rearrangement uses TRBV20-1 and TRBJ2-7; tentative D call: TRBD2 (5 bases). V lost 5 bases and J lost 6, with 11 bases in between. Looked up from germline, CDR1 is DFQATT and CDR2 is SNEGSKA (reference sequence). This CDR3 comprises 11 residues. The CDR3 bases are TGCAGTGCTCGGGGTAAGGGCGAGCAGTACTTC. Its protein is CSARGKGEQYF.

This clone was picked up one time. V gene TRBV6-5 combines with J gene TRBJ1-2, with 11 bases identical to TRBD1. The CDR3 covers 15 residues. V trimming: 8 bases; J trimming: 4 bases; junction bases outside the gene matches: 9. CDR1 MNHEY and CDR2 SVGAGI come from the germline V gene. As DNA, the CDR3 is TGTGCCAGCCGGACAGGGGGCTTCCAAAGCTATGGCTACACCTTC. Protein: CASRTGGFQSYGYTF.

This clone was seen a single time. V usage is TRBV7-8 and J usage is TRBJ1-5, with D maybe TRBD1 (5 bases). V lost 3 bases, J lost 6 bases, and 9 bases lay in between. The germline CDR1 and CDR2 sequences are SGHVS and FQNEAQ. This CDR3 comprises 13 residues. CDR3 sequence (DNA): TGTGCCAGCAGCTTTGGGGGGGGTCAGCCCCAGCATTTT. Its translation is CASSFGGGQPQHF.

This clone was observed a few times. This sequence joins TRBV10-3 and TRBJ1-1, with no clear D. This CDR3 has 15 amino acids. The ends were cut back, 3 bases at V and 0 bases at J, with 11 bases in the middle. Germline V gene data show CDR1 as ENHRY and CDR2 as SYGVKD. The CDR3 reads CAISEFEGLNTEAFF. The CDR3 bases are TGTGCCATCAGTGAATTTGAGGGATTGAACACTGAAGCTTTCTTT.

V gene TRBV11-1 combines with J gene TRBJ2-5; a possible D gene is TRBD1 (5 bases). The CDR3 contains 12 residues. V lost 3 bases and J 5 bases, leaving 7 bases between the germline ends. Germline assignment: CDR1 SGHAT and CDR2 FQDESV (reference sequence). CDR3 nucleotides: TGTGCCAGCAGCTTGGGGCTGGAGACCCAGTACTTC. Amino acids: CASSLGLETQYF.

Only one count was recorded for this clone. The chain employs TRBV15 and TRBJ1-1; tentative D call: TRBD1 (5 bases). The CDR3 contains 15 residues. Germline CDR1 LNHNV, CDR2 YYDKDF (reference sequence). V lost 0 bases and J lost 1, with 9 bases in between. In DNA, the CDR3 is TGTGCCACCAGCAGAGATCTGGGGGGGAACACTGAAGCTTTCTTT. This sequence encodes CATSRDLGGNTEAFF.

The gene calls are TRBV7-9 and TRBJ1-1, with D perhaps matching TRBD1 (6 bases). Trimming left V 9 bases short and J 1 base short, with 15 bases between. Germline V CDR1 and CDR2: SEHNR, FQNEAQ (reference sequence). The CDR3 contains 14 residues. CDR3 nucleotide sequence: TGTGCCAGTACGAGGGGGGGCGCGAACACTGAAGCTTTCTTT. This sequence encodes CASTRGGANTEAFF.